Sequencing of this T cell receptor (beta chain) was carried out in a study of CD8+CD57+ T cells in acquired aplastic anemia. Whole-study findings and limits: In common between the patients and the controls were some 29 CD8+ CDR3 sequences. Patients showed no significant difference from controls in CD8+ Simpson's diversity.

Whoever was chosen for sequencing had shown CD8+CD57+ cell expansion by flow cytometry. Details on this clonotype: Antigen: not known.

Genomic DNA, the template, was used for profiling of the TCR beta VDJ and CDR3. Each CDR3 protein is one row after TCRdb ran MiXCR on the reads. This table has 200,000 or so distinct CDR3 sequences, about 60% appearing once. Deletions cut 1 base from V and 0 bases from J, with 10 bases between. There are 16 residues in the CDR3. Germline CDR1 and CDR2: SGHAT and FQDESV (reference sequence). This chain connects TRBV11-1 to TRBJ2-1; tentatively, D is TRBD2 (5 bases). The material sequenced was sorted CD4+, CD8+, or CD8+CD57+ T cells (not recorded which) from PBMCs. The sequence came from a human donor with aplastic anemia. The CDR3 bases are TGTGCCAGCAGCTTAGGGACTCTAAACTCCTACAATGAGCAGTTCTTC. It encodes CASSLGTLNSYNEQFF.